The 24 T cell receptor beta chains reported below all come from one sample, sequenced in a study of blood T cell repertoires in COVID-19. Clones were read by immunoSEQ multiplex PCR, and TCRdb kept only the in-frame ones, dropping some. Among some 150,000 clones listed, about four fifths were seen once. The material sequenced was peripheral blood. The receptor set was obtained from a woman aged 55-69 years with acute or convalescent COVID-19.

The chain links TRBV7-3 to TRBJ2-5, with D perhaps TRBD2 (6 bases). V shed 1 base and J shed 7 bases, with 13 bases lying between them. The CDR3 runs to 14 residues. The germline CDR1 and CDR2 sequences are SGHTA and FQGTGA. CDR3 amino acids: CASSLMAGLGTQYF. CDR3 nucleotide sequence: TGTGCCAGCAGCTTAATGGCGGGGCTCGGGACCCAGTACTTC.

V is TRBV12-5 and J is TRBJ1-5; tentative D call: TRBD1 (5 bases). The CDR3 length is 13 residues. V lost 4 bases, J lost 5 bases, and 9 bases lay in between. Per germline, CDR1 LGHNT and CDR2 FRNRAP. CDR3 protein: CASGYWGDQPQHF. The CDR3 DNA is TGTGCTAGTGGTTATTGGGGGGATCAGCCCCAGCATTTT. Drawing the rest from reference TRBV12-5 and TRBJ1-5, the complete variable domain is DARVTQTPRHKVTEMGQEVTMRCQPILGHNTVFWYRQTMMQGLELLAYFRNRAPLDDSGMPKDRFSAEMPDATLATLKIQPSEPRDSAVYFCASGYWGDQPQHFGDGTRLSIL.

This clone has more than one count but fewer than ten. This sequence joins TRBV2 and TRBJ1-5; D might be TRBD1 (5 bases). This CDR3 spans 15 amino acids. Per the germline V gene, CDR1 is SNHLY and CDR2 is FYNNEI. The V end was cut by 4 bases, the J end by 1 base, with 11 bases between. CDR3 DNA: TGTGCCAGCAGTGCGCAGGGTTTAAGCAATCAGCCCCAGCATTTT. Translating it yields CASSAQGLSNQPQHF.

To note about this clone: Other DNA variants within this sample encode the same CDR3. CDR3 in DNA: TGTGCCAGTAGTAGGGACAGTTATGGCTACACCTTC. Amino acid sequence: CASSRDSYGYTF. J is TRBJ1-2 and V is TRBV19; TRBD1 aligns across 7 bases. This CDR3 has 12 amino acids. After removal of 4 bases from V and 5 bases from J, the junction contained 1 base not matched to a gene. CDR1 is LNHDA and CDR2 is SQIVND in the germline V gene (reference sequence). Full variable domain (outside the CDR3, taken from reference TRBV19 and TRBJ1-2): DGGITQSPKYLFRKEGQNVTLSCEQNLNHDAMYWYRQDPGQGLRLIYYSQIVNDFQKGDIAEGYSVSREKKESFPLTVTSAQKNPTAFYLCASSRDSYGYTFGSGTRLTVV.

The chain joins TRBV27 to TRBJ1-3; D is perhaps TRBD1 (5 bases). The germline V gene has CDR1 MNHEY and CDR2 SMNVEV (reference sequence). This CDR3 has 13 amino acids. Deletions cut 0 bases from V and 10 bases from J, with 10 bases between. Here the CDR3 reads CASSLSGVGTIYF. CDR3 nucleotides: TGTGCCAGCAGTTTATCAGGGGTCGGGACCATATATTTT.

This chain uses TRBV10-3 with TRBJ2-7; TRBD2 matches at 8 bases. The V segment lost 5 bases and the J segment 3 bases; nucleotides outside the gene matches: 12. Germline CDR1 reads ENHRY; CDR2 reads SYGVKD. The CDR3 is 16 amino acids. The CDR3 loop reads CAISSSTGGHHYEQYF. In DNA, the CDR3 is TGTGCCATCAGTTCATCTACGGGGGGGCACCACTACGAGCAGTACTTC.

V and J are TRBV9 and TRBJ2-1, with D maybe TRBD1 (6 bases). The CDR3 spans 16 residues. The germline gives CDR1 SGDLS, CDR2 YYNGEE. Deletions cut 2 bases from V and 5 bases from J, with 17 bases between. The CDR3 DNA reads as TGTGCCAGCAGCGTGAGATCAGGGGCCAGGAACAATGAGCAGTTCTTC. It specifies CASSVRSGARNNEQFF.

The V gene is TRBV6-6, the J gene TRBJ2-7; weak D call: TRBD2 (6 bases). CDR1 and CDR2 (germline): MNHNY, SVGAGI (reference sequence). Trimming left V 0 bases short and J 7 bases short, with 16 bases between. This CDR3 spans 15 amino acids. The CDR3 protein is CASSYSKPGVREQYF. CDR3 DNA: TGTGCCAGCAGTTACTCGAAGCCGGGAGTGAGGGAGCAGTACTTC.

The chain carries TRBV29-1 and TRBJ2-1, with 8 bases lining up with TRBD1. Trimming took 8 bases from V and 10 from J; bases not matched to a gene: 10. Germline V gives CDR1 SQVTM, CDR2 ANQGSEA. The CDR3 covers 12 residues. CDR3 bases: TGCAGCACCAGGACAGGGAAAGGGGAGCAGTTCTTC. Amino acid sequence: CSTRTGKGEQFF.

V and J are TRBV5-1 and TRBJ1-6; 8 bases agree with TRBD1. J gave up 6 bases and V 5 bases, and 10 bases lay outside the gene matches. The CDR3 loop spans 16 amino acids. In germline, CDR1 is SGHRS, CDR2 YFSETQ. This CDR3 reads CASRAGGEFFNSPLHF. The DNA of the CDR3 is TGCGCCAGCAGAGCAGGGGGCGAGTTTTTTAATTCACCCCTCCACTTT.

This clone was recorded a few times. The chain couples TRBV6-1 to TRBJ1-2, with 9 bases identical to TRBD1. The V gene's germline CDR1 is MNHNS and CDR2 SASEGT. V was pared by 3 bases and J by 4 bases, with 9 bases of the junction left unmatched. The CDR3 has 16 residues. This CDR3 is CASSDIRQGGTYGYTF. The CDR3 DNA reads TGTGCCAGCAGTGATATTAGACAGGGGGGCACCTATGGCTACACCTTC.

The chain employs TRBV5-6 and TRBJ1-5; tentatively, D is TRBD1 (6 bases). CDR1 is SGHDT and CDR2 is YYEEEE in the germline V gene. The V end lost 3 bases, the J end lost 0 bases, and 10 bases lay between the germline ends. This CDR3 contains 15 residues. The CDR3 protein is CASSWGHHSNQPQHF. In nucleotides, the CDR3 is TGTGCCAGCAGCTGGGGACACCATAGCAATCAGCCCCAGCATTTT.

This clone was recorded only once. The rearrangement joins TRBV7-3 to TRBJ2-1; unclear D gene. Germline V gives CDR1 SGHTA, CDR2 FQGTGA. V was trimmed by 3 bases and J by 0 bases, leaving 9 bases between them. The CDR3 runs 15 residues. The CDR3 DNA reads TGTGCCAGCAGCTTCACAGTCAGCTCCTACAATGAGCAGTTCTTC. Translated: CASSFTVSSYNEQFF.

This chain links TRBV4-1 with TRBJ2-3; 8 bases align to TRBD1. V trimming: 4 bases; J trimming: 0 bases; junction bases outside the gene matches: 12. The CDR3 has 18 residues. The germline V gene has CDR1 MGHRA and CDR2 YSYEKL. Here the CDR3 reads CASSLDSGQGVSTDTQYF. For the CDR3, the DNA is TGCGCCAGCAGCCTCGACTCCGGACAGGGCGTAAGCACAGATACGCAGTATTTT.

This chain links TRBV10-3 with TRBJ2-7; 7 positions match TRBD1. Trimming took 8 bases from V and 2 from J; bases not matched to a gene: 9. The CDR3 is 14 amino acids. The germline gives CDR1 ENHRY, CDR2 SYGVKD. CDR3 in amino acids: CAIQSGTATYEQYF. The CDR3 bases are TGTGCCATCCAATCCGGGACAGCGACCTACGAGCAGTACTTC.

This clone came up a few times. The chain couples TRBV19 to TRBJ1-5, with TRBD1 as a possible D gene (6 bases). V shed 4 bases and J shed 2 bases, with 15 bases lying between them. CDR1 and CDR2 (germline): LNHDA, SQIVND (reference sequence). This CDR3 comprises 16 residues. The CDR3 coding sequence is TGTGCCAGTAGTAAGGGGACACCGATGGGCAATCAGCCCCAGCATTTT. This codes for CASSKGTPMGNQPQHF.

CDR3 coding DNA: TGTGCCAGCAGTCTCGCACCTGCTCTAGCGGGGGGGACCGCGGTATACAATGAGCAGTTCTTC. It translates to CASSLAPALAGGTAVYNEQFF. The chain uses TRBV27 and TRBJ2-1; 12 nucleotides align to TRBD2. This CDR3 spans 21 amino acids. The V gene's germline CDR1 is MNHEY and CDR2 SMNVEV (reference sequence). J gave up 4 bases and V 5 bases, and 21 bases lay outside the gene matches.

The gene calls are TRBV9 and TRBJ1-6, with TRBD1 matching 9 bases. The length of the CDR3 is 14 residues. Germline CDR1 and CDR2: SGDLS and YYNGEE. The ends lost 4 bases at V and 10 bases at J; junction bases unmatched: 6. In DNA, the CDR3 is TGTGCCAGCAGCAGGGGGACAGGGTTATCACCCCTCCACTTT. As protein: CASSRGTGLSPLHF.

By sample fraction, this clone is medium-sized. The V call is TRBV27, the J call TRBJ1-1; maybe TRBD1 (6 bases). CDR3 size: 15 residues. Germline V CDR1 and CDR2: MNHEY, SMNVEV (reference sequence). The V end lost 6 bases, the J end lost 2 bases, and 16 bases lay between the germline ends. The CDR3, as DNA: TGTGCCAGCAGAGTGGGGCCAGGGGCCAACACTGAAGCTTTCTTT. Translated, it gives CASRVGPGANTEAFF.

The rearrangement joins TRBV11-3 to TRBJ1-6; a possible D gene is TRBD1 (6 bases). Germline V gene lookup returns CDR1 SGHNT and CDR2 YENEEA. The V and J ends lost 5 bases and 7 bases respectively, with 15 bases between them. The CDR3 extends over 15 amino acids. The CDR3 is CASSLIDRNNSPLHF. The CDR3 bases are TGTGCCAGCAGCCTCATAGACAGGAACAATTCACCCCTCCACTTT. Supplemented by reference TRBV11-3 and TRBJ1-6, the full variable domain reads EAGVVQSPRYKIIEKKQPVAFWCNPISGHNTLYWYLQNLGQGPELLIRYENEEAVDDSQLPKDRFSAERLKGVDSTLKIQPAELGDSAVYLCASSLIDRNNSPLHFGNGTRLTVT.

The CDR3 DNA reads TGTGCCAGCACCAGGGGCCCTCAGGGAAACACCATATATTTT. Translation gives CASTRGPQGNTIYF. The gene calls are TRBV6-5 and TRBJ1-3; D perhaps matches TRBD1 (6 bases). Trimming shortened V by 7 bases and J by 4 bases, and 14 bases separated the two germline ends. Germline V gene lookup returns CDR1 MNHEY and CDR2 SVGAGI. The CDR3 is made up of 14 amino acids.

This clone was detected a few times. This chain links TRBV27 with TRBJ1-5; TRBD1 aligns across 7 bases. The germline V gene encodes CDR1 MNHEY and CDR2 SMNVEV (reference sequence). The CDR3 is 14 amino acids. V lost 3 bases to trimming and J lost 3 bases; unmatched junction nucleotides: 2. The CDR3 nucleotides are TGTGCCAGCAGTTTTACAGGGGACAATCAGCCCCAGCATTTT. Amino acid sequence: CASSFTGDNQPQHF.

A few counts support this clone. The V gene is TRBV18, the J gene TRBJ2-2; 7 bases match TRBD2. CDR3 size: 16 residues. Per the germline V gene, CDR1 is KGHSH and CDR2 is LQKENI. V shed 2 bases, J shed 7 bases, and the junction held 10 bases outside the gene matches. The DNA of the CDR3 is TGTGCCAGCTCACCATTTGGGACTACTAATGGCGGGGAGCTGTTTTTT. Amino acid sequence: CASSPFGTTNGGELFF.

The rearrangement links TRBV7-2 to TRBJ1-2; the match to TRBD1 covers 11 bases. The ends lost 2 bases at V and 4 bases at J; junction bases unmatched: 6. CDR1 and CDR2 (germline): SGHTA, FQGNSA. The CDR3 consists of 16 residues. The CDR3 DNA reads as TGTGCCAGCAGCTTATCCGGGACAGGGGGAGGCTATGGCTACACCTTC. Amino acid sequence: CASSLSGTGGGYGYTF.